The sequence of this T cell receptor (beta chain) was determined in a study of CD8+CD57+ T cells in acquired aplastic anemia. Study-level information: Sorted CD4+ and CD8+ cells yielded around 3.3 ug of DNA on average.

CD8+CD57+ cell expansion had been shown by flow cytometry in patients chosen for sequencing. This clonotype was seen at least ten times. The template used for profiling TCR beta VDJ and CDR3 was genomic DNA. TCRdb used MiXCR to reprocess the reads, holding one entry per CDR3 protein. In the table there are hundreds of thousands of distinct CDR3 sequences, around 33% of which are singletons. CDR1 and CDR2 (germline): MGHRA, YSYEKL. The CDR3 spans 14 residues. Trimming shortened V by 5 bases and J by 2 bases, and 10 bases separated the two germline ends. Sequencing used sorted CD4+, CD8+, or CD8+CD57+ T cells (not recorded which) from PBMCs. The genes are TRBV4-1 and TRBJ1-5; D not certain. This TCR came from a human donor with aplastic anemia. DNA for the CDR3: TGCGCCAGCAGCGTACCTGGAGGCAATCAGCCCCAGCATTTT. It is translated as CASSVPGGNQPQHF.